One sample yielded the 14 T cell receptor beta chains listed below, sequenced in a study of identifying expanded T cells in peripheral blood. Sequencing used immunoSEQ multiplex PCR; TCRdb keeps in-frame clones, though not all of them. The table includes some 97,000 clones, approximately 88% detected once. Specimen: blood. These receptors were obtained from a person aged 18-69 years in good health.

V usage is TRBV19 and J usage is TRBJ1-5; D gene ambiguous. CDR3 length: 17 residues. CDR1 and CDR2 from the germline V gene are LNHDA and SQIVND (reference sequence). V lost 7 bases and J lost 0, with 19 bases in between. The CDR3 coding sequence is TGTGCCAGTAAGTTGAATGCGGACGGATATAGCAATCAGCCCCAGCATTTT. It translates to CASKLNADGYSNQPQHF.

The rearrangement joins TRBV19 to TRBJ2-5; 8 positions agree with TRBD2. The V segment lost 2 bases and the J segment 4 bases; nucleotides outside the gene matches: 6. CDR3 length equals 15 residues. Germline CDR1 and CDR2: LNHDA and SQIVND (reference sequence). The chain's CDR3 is CASSILAGGGETQYF. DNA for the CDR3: TGTGCCAGTAGTATACTCGCGGGGGGAGGAGAGACCCAGTACTTC.

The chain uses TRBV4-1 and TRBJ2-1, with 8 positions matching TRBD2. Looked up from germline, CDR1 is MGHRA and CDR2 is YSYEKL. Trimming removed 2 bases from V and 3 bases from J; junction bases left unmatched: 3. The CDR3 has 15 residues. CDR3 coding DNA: TGCGCCAGCAGCCAATCAGCGGGGGTCTACAATGAGCAGTTCTTC. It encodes CASSQSAGVYNEQFF.

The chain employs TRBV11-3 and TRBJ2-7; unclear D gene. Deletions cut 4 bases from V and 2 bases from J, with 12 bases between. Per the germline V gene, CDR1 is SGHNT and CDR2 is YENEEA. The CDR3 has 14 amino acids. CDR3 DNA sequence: TGTGCCAGCAGCTCAGTGAGAGAGCCCTACGAGCAGTACTTC. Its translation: CASSSVREPYEQYF.

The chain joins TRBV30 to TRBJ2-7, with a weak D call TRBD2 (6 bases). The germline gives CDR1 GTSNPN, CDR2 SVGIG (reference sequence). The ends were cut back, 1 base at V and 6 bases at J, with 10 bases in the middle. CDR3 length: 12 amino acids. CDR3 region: CAWSGGGGEQYF. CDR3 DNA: TGTGCCTGGAGTGGGGGAGGTGGCGAGCAGTACTTC.

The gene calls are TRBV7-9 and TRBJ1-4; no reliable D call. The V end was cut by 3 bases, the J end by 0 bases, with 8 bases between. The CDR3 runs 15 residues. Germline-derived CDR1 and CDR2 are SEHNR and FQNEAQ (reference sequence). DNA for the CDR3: TGTGCCAGCAGCTTTGCGACGGCAACTAATGAAAAACTGTTTTTT. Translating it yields CASSFATATNEKLFF.

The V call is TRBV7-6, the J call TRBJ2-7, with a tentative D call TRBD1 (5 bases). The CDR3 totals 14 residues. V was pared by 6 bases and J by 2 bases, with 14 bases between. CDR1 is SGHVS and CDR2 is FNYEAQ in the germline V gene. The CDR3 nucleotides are TGTGCCAGCAGTCCCTTCCAGGGCACCTACGAGCAGTACTTC. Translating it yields CASSPFQGTYEQYF.

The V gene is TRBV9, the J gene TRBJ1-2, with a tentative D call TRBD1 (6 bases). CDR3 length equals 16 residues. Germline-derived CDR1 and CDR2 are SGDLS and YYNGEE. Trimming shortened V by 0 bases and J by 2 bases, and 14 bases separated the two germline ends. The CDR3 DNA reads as TGTGCCAGCAGCGTAGTACCTGGTGGGACAAACTATGGCTACACCTTC. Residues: CASSVVPGGTNYGYTF. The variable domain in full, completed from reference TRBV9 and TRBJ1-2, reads DSGVTQTPKHLITATGQRVTLRCSPRSGDLSVYWYQQSLDQGLQFLIQYYNGEERAKGNILERFSAQQFPDLHSELNLSSLELGDSALYFCASSVVPGGTNYGYTFGSGTRLTVV.

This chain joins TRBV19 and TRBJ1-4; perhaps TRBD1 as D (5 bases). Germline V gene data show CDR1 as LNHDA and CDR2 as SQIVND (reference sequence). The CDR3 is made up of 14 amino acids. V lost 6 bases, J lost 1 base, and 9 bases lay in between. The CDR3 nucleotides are TGTGCCAGTAGCCCAGGGATAACTAATGAAAAACTGTTTTTT. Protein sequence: CASSPGITNEKLFF.

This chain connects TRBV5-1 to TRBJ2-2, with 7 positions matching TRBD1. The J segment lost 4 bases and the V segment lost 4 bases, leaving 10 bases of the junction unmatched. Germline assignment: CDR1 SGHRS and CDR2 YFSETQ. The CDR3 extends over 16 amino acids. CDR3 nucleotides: TGCGCCAGCAGCCCCCGGGACAGACTTATCACCGGGGAGCTGTTTTTT. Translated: CASSPRDRLITGELFF.

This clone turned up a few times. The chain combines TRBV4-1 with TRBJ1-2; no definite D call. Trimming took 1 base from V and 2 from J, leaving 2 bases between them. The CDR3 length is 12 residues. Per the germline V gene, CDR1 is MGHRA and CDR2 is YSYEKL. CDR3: CASSQANYGYTF. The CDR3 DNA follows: TGCGCCAGCAGCCAAGCCAACTATGGCTACACCTTC.

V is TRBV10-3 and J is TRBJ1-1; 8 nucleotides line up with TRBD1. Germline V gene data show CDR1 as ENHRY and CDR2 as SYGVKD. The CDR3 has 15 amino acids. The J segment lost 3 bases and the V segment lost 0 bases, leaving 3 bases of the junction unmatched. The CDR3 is CAISESTGGHTEAFF. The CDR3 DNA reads TGTGCCATCAGTGAGTCCACAGGGGGACACACTGAAGCTTTCTTT.

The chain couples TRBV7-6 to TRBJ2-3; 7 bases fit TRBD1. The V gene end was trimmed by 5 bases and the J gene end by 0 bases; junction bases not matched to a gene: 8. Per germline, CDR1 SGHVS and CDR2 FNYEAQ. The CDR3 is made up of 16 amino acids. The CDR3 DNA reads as TGTGCCAGCAGCCCGATAAAGGGGGCGAGCACAGATACGCAGTATTTT. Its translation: CASSPIKGASTDTQYF.

The CDR3 sequence is CASSLVHSGANVLTF. The CDR3 DNA sequence: TGTGCCAGCAGCTTAGTGCACTCTGGGGCCAACGTCCTGACTTTC. This rearrangement joins TRBV7-6 to TRBJ2-6; D remains ambiguous. The V gene's germline CDR1 is SGHVS and CDR2 FNYEAQ. CDR3 length: 15 residues. Trimming shortened V by 1 base and J by 0 bases, and 4 bases separated the two germline ends.